A selection of T cell receptor beta chains follows, all from one sample in a study of T cell responses to AZD1222 COVID-19 vaccine. This table comes from immunoSEQ multiplex PCR, and its TCRdb copy is limited to in-frame clones, with some not included. This sample carries 150,000 to 160,000 clones, 80% to 90% of them seen once, and the ten largest clones take approximately 6.6%. The source was peripheral blood, collected after recovery from COVID-19. The receptor source for this set is an adult who had recovered from COVID-19. The CDR3 runs from the conserved cysteine through the conserved F or W. A D gene is named only where the DNA matches it firmly. A row's size may be missing; if present it is once, few, many or a size class.

cdr3_aa	cdr3_nt	v_call	d_call	clone_size	j_call
CASSPRVDTEAFF	TGTGCCAGCAGCCCTAGGGTGGACACTGAAGCTTTCTTT	TRBV3-1/TRBV3-2	NA	NA	TRBJ1-1
CASSAGREGRHEQYF	TGTGCCAGCAGCGCGGGGAGGGAGGGCCGACACGAGCAGTACTTC	TRBV9	TRBD2	NA	TRBJ2-7
CASQARSGTVMGGYTF	TGTGCCAGCCAGGCCCGCTCCGGGACGGTTATGGGTGGCTACACCTTC	TRBV7-8	NA	few	TRBJ1-2
CASSYTVNYGYTF	TGTGCCAGCAGTTACACCGTTAACTATGGCTACACCTTC	TRBV27	NA	NA	TRBJ1-2
CASSLGAGDGADTQYF	TGCGCCAGCAGCTTGGGGGCGGGAGACGGGGCAGATACGCAGTATTTT	TRBV5-1	TRBD2	NA	TRBJ2-3
CASSWDRRQNQPQHF	TGTGCCAGCAGCTGGGACAGGCGTCAAAATCAGCCCCAGCATTTT	TRBV7-2	TRBD1	NA	TRBJ1-5
CASRGDHTYEQYF	TGTGCCAGCAGAGGGGACCACACCTACGAGCAGTACTTC	TRBV6-5	NA	NA	TRBJ2-7
CASSEVPRYSAFF	TGTGCCAGCAGTGAGGTGCCCAGATACTCGGCTTTCTTT	TRBV2	NA	NA	TRBJ1-1
CASSVLAGYNEQFF	TGTGCCAGCAGTGTCCTAGCGGGGTACAATGAGCAGTTCTTC	TRBV6-4	TRBD2	NA	TRBJ2-1
CASSLKGHSNTGELFF	TGCGCCAGCAGCTTGAAGGGACACTCGAACACCGGGGAGCTGTTTTTT	TRBV5-1	NA	once	TRBJ2-2
CASSDWSSGANVLTF	TGTGCCAGCAGTGATTGGAGCTCTGGGGCCAACGTCCTGACTTTC	TRBV2	NA	NA	TRBJ2-6
CSVEGERHSSYEQYF	TGCAGCGTTGAAGGAGAAAGACATAGCTCCTACGAGCAGTACTTC	TRBV29-1	NA	NA	TRBJ2-7
CASSVDRGGTEAFF	TGCGCCAGCAGCGTGGACAGGGGTGGAACTGAAGCTTTCTTT	TRBV5-1	TRBD1	NA	TRBJ1-1
CASSENRGNEQYF	TGCGCCAGCAGTGAGAACAGGGGGAACGAGCAGTACTTC	TRBV10-2	TRBD1	NA	TRBJ2-7
CASSLDAANTEAFF	TGCGCCAGCAGCTTGGACGCCGCCAACACTGAAGCTTTCTTT	TRBV5-1	NA	NA	TRBJ1-1
CASTRGGYAEAFF	TGTGCCAGCACTCGCGGGGGTTACGCTGAAGCTTTCTTT	TRBV25-1	NA	NA	TRBJ1-1
CASSTALAGGPGGELFF	TGTGCCAGCAGCACGGCCCTAGCGGGGGGGCCTGGCGGGGAGCTGTTTTTT	TRBV5-4	TRBD2	NA	TRBJ2-2
CASSQQGTDHYEQYF	TGTGCCAGCAGCCAGCAAGGGACAGACCACTACGAGCAGTACTTC	TRBV3-1/TRBV3-2	TRBD1	medium-sized	TRBJ2-7
CASSYSRGGVDTQYF	TGTGCCAGCAGTTACTCGCGGGGGGGGGTTGATACGCAGTATTTT	TRBV6-2/TRBV6-3	TRBD2	NA	TRBJ2-3
CASGDRLNYGYTF	TGTGCCAGTGGTGACAGGCTAAACTATGGCTACACCTTC	TRBV19	NA	NA	TRBJ1-2
CASSLASTVNEQFF	TGTGCCAGCAGCTTAGCGTCGACAGTGAATGAGCAGTTCTTC	TRBV7-8	NA	NA	TRBJ2-1
CASSPTSGVSTDTQYF	TGTGCCAGCAGCCCCACTAGCGGAGTTAGCACAGATACGCAGTATTTT	TRBV7-8	TRBD2	few	TRBJ2-3
CSASAGVKTGELFF	TGCAGTGCTAGTGCGGGAGTAAAAACCGGGGAGCTGTTTTTT	TRBV20-1	TRBD2	NA	TRBJ2-2
CASSQDRGQGYEQYF	TGTGCCAGCAGCCAAGATCGGGGACAGGGTTACGAGCAGTACTTC	TRBV3-1/TRBV3-2	TRBD1	NA	TRBJ2-7
CASSWGGLSYEQYF	TGTGCCAGCAGTTGGGGGGGTCTTTCCTACGAGCAGTACTTC	TRBV6-2/TRBV6-3	TRBD2	NA	TRBJ2-7
CATSLGQGLDNQPQHF	TGTGCCACCAGTTTGGGGCAGGGGCTCGACAATCAGCCCCAGCATTTT	TRBV24-1	NA	NA	TRBJ1-5
CASSWVGLYNEQFF	TGTGCCAGCAGTTGGGTTGGCCTTTACAATGAGCAGTTCTTC	TRBV27	NA	few	TRBJ2-1
CASSQRTGNTGELFF	TGCGCCAGCAGCCAGAGGACCGGGAACACCGGGGAGCTGTTTTTT	TRBV4-1	NA	NA	TRBJ2-2
CASSFLTRGANVLTF	TGTGCCAGCAGTTTCCTGACACGTGGGGCCAACGTCCTGACTTTC	TRBV27	NA	few	TRBJ2-6
CASSQEERGAYEQYF	TGTGCCAGCAGCCAAGAAGAGCGGGGCGCCTACGAGCAGTACTTC	TRBV4-2	TRBD2	NA	TRBJ2-7
CSVEDGDSYEQYF	TGCAGCGTTGAAGACGGGGACTCCTACGAGCAGTACTTC	TRBV29-1	NA	few	TRBJ2-7
CASSLEWRERETQYF	TGTGCCAGCAGTTTAGAGTGGAGAGAACGGGAGACCCAGTACTTC	TRBV27	NA	NA	TRBJ2-5
CASSLTRGREGYTF	TGTGCCAGCAGCCTCACCCGAGGACGTGAGGGCTACACCTTC	TRBV14	NA	NA	TRBJ1-2
CATSRDSRSYEQYF	TGTGCCACCAGCAGAGACAGCCGCTCCTACGAGCAGTACTTC	TRBV15	NA	NA	TRBJ2-7
CASSLGQGVGGYTF	TGTGCCAGCAGCTTGGGACAGGGGGTAGGCGGCTACACCTTC	TRBV7-3	TRBD1	NA	TRBJ1-2
CASRRDRDTEAFF	TGTGCCAGCAGGCGGGACAGGGACACTGAAGCTTTCTTT	TRBV2	TRBD1	NA	TRBJ1-1
CASSNTAYEQYF	TGTGCCAGCAGTAATACAGCCTACGAGCAGTACTTC	TRBV12-3/TRBV12-4	NA	NA	TRBJ2-7
CASSPRGTSGGYEQYF	TGTGCCAGCAGCCCACGAGGGACTAGCGGCGGGTACGAGCAGTACTTC	TRBV9	TRBD2	NA	TRBJ2-7
CASSQETGNTIYF	TGCGCCAGCAGCCAAGAGACTGGAAACACCATATATTTT	TRBV4-1	NA	NA	TRBJ1-3
CAPVTAPGFQPQHF	TGTGCCCCAGTTACGGCACCAGGATTTCAGCCCCAGCATTTT	TRBV24-1	NA	few	TRBJ1-5